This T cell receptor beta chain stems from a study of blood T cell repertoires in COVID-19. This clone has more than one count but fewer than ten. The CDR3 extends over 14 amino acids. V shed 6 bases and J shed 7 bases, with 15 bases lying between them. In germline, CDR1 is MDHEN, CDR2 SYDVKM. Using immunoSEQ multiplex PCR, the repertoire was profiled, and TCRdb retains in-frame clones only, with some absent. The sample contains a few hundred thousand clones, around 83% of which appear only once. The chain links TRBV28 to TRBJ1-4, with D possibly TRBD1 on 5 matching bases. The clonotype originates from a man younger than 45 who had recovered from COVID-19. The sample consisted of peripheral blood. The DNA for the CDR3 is TGTGCCAGCAGCCGGGGGTTGCCGCGTGAAAAACTGTTTTTT. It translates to CASSRGLPREKLFF. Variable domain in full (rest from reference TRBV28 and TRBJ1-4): DVKVTQSSRYLVKRTGEKVFLECVQDMDHENMFWYRQDPGLGLRLIYFSYDVKMKEKGDIPEGYSVSREKKERFSLILESASTNQTSMYLCASSRGLPREKLFFGSGTQLSVL.